This paragraph covers one T cell receptor (beta chain) sequence. This clonotype was found a few times. The target of this receptor is not known. No base qualities exist here, and no much larger clone lies one base off it. In light of the paper, this sample's treatment or condition label describes: live attenuated yellow fever vaccine strain. A standard Ficoll-Paque protocol was used to isolate PBMCs from peripheral blood. Dynabeads CD4 and CD8 positive selection kits were used to isolate CD4 and CD8 T-cell fractions. TriZol was used to extract RNA from bulk PBMCs, CD4 and CD8 fractions, and dextramer-positive and dextramer-negative fractions. TCRdb names Illumina NovaSeq 6000 as the instrument used. Synthesis of TCR cDNA relied on 5'RACE template switching, a step that introduced a universal primer site along with unique molecular identifiers. cDNA synthesis was primed from both the TCR alpha and TCR beta constant segments. Two PCR steps were used to amplify libraries, with sample barcodes and sequencing adapters being added in the second step. Sequencing of libraries was performed on Illumina HiSeq 2500 (2x100 bp) or NovaSeq (2x150 bp). The published analysis was carried out like this. MIGEC handled demultiplexing of reads and collapsing into UMI consensus sequences, while MiXCR performed V(D)J alignment. Clonotypes responding to the vaccine were identified with edgeR on replicate PBMC samples, with the criteria of FDR below 0.01 and a log2 fold change above 5 up to day 15. CD4 or CD8 identity was assigned to each bulk clonotype according to whether the clonotype was present at higher abundance in the sequenced CD4 repertoire or the sequenced CD8 repertoire. Clones were called with MiXCR by TCRdb after fastp trimmed the public reads at Q25, and only in-frame beta chains were retained. Every distinct CDR3 protein forms one entry, paired with its most common genes and DNA. These V and J calls rely on TCRdb rather than the paper's analysis. The sample records 100,000 to 150,000 distinct CDR3 sequences, 13% to 15% of which are singletons. Together, the top ten hold roughly 47% of the sample.

The data derive from a study of T cells after yellow fever vaccination (dated by TCRdb to between 2018 and 2020). For context, the study as a whole: The SMART-Seq v4 Ultra Low Input RNA kit was used to prepare libraries from fractions with low cell numbers. Bulk TCR alpha and beta repertoires were sequenced longitudinally to track T-cell clones before and after primary and booster YFV17D yellow fever vaccination. The cohort comprised two healthy male donors, one aged 18 to 29 and one aged 30 to 40 years. Blood was collected at multiple timepoints before and after primary and secondary immunization, and bulk PBMC replicates and cell subsets were isolated. Here is what the overall study found, with its caveats: The study included only two donors, which limits how far the findings can be generalized. Most clones expanded after primary vaccination were re-detected after the booster (96% of CD4 and around 88% of CD8), suggesting broad memory maintenance. A small share of clonotypes occurred in both CD4 and CD8 compartments, likely arising from convergent recombination. FACS-sorted repertoires could contain abundant contaminating clonotypes from the bulk population, so computational filtering was required. The secondary T-cell response was weaker than the primary response but faster, peaking on day 5 instead of day 15.

The CDR3 runs 14 amino acids, cysteine and valine included. Just the 42-base CDR3 DNA is kept, in frame starting at base 1. CDR1 and CDR2 (MGHRA, YSYEKL) derive from the germline V gene. V sheds 4 bases and J sheds 0 bases, leaving 10 bases between their ends. The specimen was CD8+ T cells sorted from PBMCs, collected 5 days after the yellow fever booster vaccination. The chain is encoded by TRBV4-1 joined to TRBJ2-7; tentative D gene TRBD2, with 5 bases matching. The sequence was collected from a man aged 18-30 years who received the YFV17D yellow fever vaccine. The DNA sequence reads TGCGCCAGCAGCCTGGAGGTGAGCTCCTACGAGCAGTACGTC. The translation is CASSLEVSSYEQYV.